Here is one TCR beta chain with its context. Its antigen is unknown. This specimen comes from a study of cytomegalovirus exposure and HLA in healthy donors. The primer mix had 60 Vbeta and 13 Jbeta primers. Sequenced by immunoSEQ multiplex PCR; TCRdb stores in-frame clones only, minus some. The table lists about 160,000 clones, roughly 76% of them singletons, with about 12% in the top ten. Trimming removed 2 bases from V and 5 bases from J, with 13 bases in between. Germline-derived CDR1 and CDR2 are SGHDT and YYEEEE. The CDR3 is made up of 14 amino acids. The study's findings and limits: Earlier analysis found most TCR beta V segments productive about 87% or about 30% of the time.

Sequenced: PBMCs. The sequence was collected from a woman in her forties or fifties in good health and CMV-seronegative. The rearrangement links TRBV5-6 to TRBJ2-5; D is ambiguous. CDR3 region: CASSLQRLTETQYF. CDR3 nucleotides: TGTGCCAGCAGCTTACAGAGATTAACGGAGACCCAGTACTTC.